This TCR beta chain was sequenced during a study of blood T cell repertoires in COVID-19. Study-level information: Some COVID-19 samples were acute and others convalescent; all came from the United States, Italy and Spain. Nucleic acid was either cDNA or gDNA, and it came from T cells, B-cell-depleted T cells, or PBMCs.

CDR3 size: 15 residues. The trim removed 3 bases at V and 3 bases at J, leaving 8 bases unmatched. The germline CDR1 and CDR2 sequences are KGHSH and LQKENI. Seattle participants joined during active infection and were tracked over time. Authors' analysis steps: Amplified reference gene primers provided the basis for estimating nucleated cell counts. Libraries were prepared by immunoSEQ multiplex PCR; TCRdb keeps only in-frame clonotypes and omits some of them. That table is the source of V, J and clone size, and D and trimming were worked out from the DNA. The sample consists of 100,000 or so clones, around 87% of them appearing once.

The source material was peripheral blood. The chain is built from TRBV18 and TRBJ2-7, with TRBD1 identical over 7 bases. The receptor was derived from a woman aged 45-60 years with COVID-19, enrolled during active disease. The CDR3 DNA reads TGTGCCAGCTCACCGAAAGGGACAGTCAACTACGAGCAGTACTTC. Translated, it gives CASSPKGTVNYEQYF.